Listed below are T cell receptor beta chains from one sample, sequenced in a study of cytomegalovirus exposure and HLA in healthy donors. Using immunoSEQ multiplex PCR, the repertoire was profiled, and TCRdb retains in-frame clones only, with some absent. The table shows approximately 120,000 clones, with around 85% occurring only once. The sequencing sample was made of PBMCs. The source is a man in his late teens or twenties in good health and CMV-seropositive. Both conserved end residues are trimmed from each CDR3.

V	CDR3
TRBV2	ASTKDVGSPEAF
TRBV27	ASSLSGAGELWEQY
TRBV14	ASSQDYRAF
TRBV7-2	ASSRQGVGSYGYT
TRBV18	ASSGTGEFDTQY
TRBV27	ASSFGPTGGYEQY
TRBV30	AWRQGHPGNTIY
TRBV19	ASSIEGTGEDYGYT
TRBV7-6	ASSLAGPGLAGFEQY
TRBV2	ASSLDRGGYT
TRBV6-6	ASSYAWGDEQF
TRBV6-5	ASNRAGGPGNEQF
TRBV9	ASSGGENTGELF
TRBV25-1	ASSVKNRGSGYT
TRBV25-1	ASSESMGQTNEKLF
TRBV7-2	ASSPSTGSTEAF
TRBV20-1	SARDLEEQY
TRBV7-6	ASSLSNGYEQY
TRBV9	ASNPMGRNEQF
TRBV11-2	ASSPPRGTSTDTQY
TRBV10-1	ASSESGTGQQY
TRBV7-2	ASSLWGVLFPNNEQF
TRBV4-3	ASSHQMDRGGTGANVLT
TRBV5-6	ASSSPSLADQTYNEQF
TRBV5-1	ASSLETTGRGYT
TRBV5-4	ASSLQGNGVEQY
TRBV6-5	ASSYSQGEAF
TRBV6-6	ASTSKVGRDYNEQF
TRBV27	ASYPSGRADYEQY